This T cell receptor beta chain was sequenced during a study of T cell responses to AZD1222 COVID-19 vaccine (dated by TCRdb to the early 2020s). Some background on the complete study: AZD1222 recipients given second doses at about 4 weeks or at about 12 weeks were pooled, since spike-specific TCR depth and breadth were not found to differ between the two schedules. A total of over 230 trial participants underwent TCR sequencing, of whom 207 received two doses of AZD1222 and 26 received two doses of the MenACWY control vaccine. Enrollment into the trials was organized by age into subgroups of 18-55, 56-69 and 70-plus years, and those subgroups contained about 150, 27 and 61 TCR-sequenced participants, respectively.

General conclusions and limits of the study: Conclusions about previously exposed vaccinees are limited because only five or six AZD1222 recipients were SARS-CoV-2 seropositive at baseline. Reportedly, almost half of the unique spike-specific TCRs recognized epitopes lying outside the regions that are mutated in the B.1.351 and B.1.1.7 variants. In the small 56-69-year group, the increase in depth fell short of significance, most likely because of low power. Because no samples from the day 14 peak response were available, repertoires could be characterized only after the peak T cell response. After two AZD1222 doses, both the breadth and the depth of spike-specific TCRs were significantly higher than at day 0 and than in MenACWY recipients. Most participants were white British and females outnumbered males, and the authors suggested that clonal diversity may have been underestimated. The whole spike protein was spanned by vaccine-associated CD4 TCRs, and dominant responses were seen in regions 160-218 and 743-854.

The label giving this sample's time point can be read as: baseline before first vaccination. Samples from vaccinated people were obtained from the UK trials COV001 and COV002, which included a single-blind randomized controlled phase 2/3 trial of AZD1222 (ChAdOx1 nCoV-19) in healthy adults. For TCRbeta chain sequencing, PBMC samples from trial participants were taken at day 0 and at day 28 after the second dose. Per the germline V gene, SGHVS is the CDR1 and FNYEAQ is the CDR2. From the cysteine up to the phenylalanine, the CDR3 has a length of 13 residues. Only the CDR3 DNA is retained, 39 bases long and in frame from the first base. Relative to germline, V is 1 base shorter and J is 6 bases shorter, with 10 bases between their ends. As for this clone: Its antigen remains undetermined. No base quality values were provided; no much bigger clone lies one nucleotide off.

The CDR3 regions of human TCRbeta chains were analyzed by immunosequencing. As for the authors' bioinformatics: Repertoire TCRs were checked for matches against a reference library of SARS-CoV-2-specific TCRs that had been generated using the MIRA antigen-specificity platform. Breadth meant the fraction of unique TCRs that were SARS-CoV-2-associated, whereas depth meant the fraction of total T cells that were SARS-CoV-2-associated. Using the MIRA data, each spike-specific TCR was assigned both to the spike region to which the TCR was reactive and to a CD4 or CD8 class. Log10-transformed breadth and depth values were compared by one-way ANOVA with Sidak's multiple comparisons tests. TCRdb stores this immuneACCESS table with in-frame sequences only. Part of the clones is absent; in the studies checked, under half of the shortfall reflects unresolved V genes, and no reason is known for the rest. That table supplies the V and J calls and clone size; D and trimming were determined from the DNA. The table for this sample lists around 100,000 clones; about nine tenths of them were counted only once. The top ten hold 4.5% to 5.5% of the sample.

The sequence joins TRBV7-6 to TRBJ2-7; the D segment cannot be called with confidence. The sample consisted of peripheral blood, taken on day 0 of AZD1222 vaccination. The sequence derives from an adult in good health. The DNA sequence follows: TGTGCCAGCAGCTTAGGTGTCCGGAGCGAGCAGTACTTC. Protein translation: CASSLGVRSEQYF. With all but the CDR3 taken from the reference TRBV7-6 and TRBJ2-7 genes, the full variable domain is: GAGVSQSPRYKVTKRGQDVALRCDPISGHVSLYWYRQALGQGPEFLTYFNYEAQQDKSGLPNDRFSAERPEGSISTLTIQRTEQRDSAMYRCASSLGVRSEQYFGPGTRLTVT.